Sequencing of this T cell receptor beta chain was carried out in a study of beta chain features in type 1 diabetes. Expressed TCRB transcripts got sequenced, as all isolated RNA was reverse transcribed. TCRdb keeps only in-frame clones here, not all; method: immunoSEQ multiplex PCR. The sample includes 400,000 or so clones, 9.5% to 10% seen only once; the top ten take roughly 0.6%. Findings of the study overall: Within each of all four CD4+ subsets, Type 1 diabetes patients had TCRB CDR3s that were moderately but significantly shorter. Any PCR bias toward short templates would affect both groups alike.

The table lists this clone with a few counts. As yet, its antigen is unknown. Per germline, CDR1 SGHDT and CDR2 YYEEEE. V dropped 4 bases and J dropped 1; count of bases not matched to a gene: 4. This CDR3 has 14 residues. The sample taken for sequencing was central memory CD4+ T cells from blood. The gene calls are TRBV5-6 and TRBJ2-7; 8 nucleotides align to TRBD1. This receptor was obtained from a man between 25 and 39 years old with type 1 diabetes. CDR3 bases: TGTGCCAGCAGCATAGACAGGGGTTCCTACGAGCAGTACTTC. Protein: CASSIDRGSYEQYF.